This T cell receptor beta chain was sequenced during a study of blood T cells in healthy people across ages. A sample-barcoded 5' primer and a J-beta primer mix were used in a second PCR of roughly 7 to 12 cycles. One entry per CDR3 protein, called by TCRdb with MiXCR from the 5' RACE reads. Altogether some 690,000 distinct CDR3 sequences are present, about 20% being singletons, with the ten largest covering around 22%. This clonotype was counted a few times. The CDR3 covers 14 residues. V was pared by 3 bases and J by 3 bases, with 12 bases between. Germline CDR1 reads DFQATT; CDR2 reads SNEGSKA (reference sequence). Per-sample PBMC isolation yielded at least 6.5 million cells.

V is TRBV20-1 and J is TRBJ1-5, with D possibly matching TRBD1 (6 bases). This receptor was obtained from a man between 65 and 80 years old in good health. Sequenced sample: blood. The CDR3 region has the DNA TGCAGTGCTAGGGGCGGACAGTACAATCAGCCCCAGCATTTT. This translates into CSARGGQYNQPQHF.